This T cell receptor (beta chain) was identified in a study of CD4 T cells in relation to SARS-CoV-2 and coronaviruses. This clone is classed as medium-sized. Its target is not known. Sequencing was performed with immunoSEQ multiplex PCR; in TCRdb, only in-frame clones are kept and a portion is missing. The sample contains approximately 43,000 clones, over 75% of which appear only once. The TCR comes from an adult with COVID-19. Sequencing was done on a sample of naive CD4+ T cells from PBMCs, cultured in vitro. Subset given: naive CD4+ T cells isolated by negative enrichment.

CDR3 residues: CASSLDRVDTGELFF. As DNA, the CDR3 is TGTGCCAGCAGCCTAGACAGGGTCGACACCGGGGAGCTGTTTTTT. This chain links TRBV3-1 (or the pseudogene TRBV3-2) with TRBJ2-2; 7 bases agree with TRBD1. The CDR3 loop spans 15 amino acids. The V gene's germline CDR1 is LGHDT and CDR2 YNNKEL (reference sequence). J gave up 3 bases and V 4 bases, and 5 bases lay outside the gene matches.